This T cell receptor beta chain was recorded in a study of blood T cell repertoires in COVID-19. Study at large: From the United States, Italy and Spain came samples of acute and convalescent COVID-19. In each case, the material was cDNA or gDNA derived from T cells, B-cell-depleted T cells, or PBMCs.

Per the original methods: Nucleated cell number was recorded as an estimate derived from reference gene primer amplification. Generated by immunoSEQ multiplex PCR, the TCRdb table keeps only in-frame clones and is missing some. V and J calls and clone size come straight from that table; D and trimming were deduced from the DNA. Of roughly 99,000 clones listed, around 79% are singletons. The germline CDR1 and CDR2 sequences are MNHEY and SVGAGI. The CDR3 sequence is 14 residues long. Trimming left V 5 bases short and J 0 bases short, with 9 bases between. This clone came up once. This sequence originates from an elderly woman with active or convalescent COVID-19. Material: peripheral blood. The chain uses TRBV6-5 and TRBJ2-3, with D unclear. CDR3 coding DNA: TGTGCCAGCAGTAACGGAGCTAGCACAGATACGCAGTATTTT. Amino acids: CASSNGASTDTQYF.